This paragraph covers one TCR beta chain sequence. The data belong to a study of CD8 T cells in Susac syndrome. Background on the study: Susac syndrome patients were untreated, on corticosteroids with some adding intravenous immunoglobulin, or on intravenous immunoglobulin only.

Random hexamers were used to reverse transcribe an amount of about 0.45 to 1 ug RNA. Amplification of TCR beta CDR3 spanned 54 Vbeta and 13 Jbeta via immunoSEQ multiplex PCR. TCRdb re-derived calls from the immunoSEQ multiplex PCR reads in MiXCR, one entry per CDR3 protein. Here the sample spans fewer than 85,000 distinct CDR3 sequences, roughly 94% being singletons. This CDR3 spans 13 amino acids. Germline CDR1 is MDHEN and CDR2 is SYDVKM. V lost 2 bases, J lost 4 bases, and 6 bases lay in between. Definite or probable Susac syndrome was diagnosed using recently defined diagnostic criteria. The genes are TRBV28 and TRBJ2-1; D remains ambiguous. The material sequenced was CD8+ T cells from PBMCs. The receptor was derived from a human donor with Susac syndrome. The DNA of the CDR3 is TGTGCCAGCAGTTTAAACAGTTACAATGAGCAGTTCTTC. Encoded protein: CASSLNSYNEQFF.